A selection of T cell receptor beta chains follows, all from one sample in a study of cytomegalovirus exposure and HLA in healthy donors. The repertoire was sequenced with immunoSEQ multiplex PCR; TCRdb's copy has only in-frame clones and lacks some. The sample lists 200,000 to 250,000 clones, approximately 80% occurring once. The sample was PBMCs. The receptors here all came from a woman in her fifties or sixties in good health and CMV-seropositive. CDR3s include the opening cysteine and the closing phenylalanine or tryptophan. Fields, in order: D gene, clone size, J gene, V gene, CDR3 DNA, CDR3 protein. The D gene is left open where the match is weak. Part of the rows lack a size; the others show once, few, many or a class for expanded clones.

TRBD2,.,TRBJ2-3,TRBV5-4,TGTGCCAGCAGCGGAAGAAGCGGGGGGGGGCCAGATACGCAGTATTTT,CASSGRSGGGPDTQYF
TRBD1,.,TRBJ1-1,TRBV6-6,TGTGCCAGCAGTTCAGGACAGGGGGAAGGAGTCGCTGAAGCTTTCTTT,CASSSGQGEGVAEAFF
.,.,TRBJ1-2,TRBV15,TGTGCCACCAGCAGAGACAGGGGCTATGGCTACACCTTC,CATSRDRGYGYTF
TRBD1,.,TRBJ2-7,TRBV7-2,TGTGCCAGCAGCCCGGACAGGGGGCCCCCAACACGGGAGCAGTACTTC,CASSPDRGPPTREQYF
.,.,TRBJ2-5,TRBV28,TGTGCCAGCAGTTCCTCAGGGGTACAAGAGACCCAGTACTTC,CASSSSGVQETQYF
.,.,TRBJ1-1,TRBV18,TGTGCCAGCTCACCTGGGAGGGGTTGGGGAACTGAAGCTTTCTTT,CASSPGRGWGTEAFF
.,.,TRBJ2-7,TRBV30,TGTGCCTGGAGCCTCTTGGGGAGCGAGCAGTACTTC,CAWSLLGSEQYF
TRBD1,.,TRBJ1-6,TRBV30,TGTGCCTGGAGTGACCGGGACAGGGGTGTCGGTTCACCCCTCCACTTT,CAWSDRDRGVGSPLHF
TRBD2,.,TRBJ2-5,TRBV6-1,TGTGCCAGCAGTCCTCGGGGGGGTAGACAAGAGACCCAGTACTTC,CASSPRGGRQETQYF
.,.,TRBJ2-3,TRBV7-3,TGTGCCAGCAGCCTATCGGCAGATACGCAGTATTTT,CASSLSADTQYF
TRBD2,.,TRBJ2-1,TRBV27,TGTGCCAGCAGACCCCAGCGGGGGGGCCGCCACAATGAGCAGTTCTTC,CASRPQRGGRHNEQFF
.,.,TRBJ1-1,TRBV7-9,TGTGCCAGCAGGGAGACAGCCTCTTATGAAGCTTTCTTT,CASRETASYEAFF
.,.,TRBJ1-2,TRBV2,TGTGCCACCAGCAGAGGGATCCCTAACTATGGCTACACCTTC,CATSRGIPNYGYTF
.,.,TRBJ2-3,TRBV5-1,TGCGCCAGCAGCTTGGCCCTAAGCACAGATACGCAGTATTTT,CASSLALSTDTQYF
TRBD1,.,TRBJ2-2,TRBV9,TGTGCCAGCAGCTTAAACAGGGGACCACTTAGCGGGGAGCTGTTTTTT,CASSLNRGPLSGELFF
TRBD1,few,TRBJ2-7,TRBV6-6,TGTGCCAGCAGTTACACGGGACAGGGGAACGAGCAGTACTTC,CASSYTGQGNEQYF
.,.,TRBJ1-6,TRBV7-2,TGTGCCAGCAGCCTAGTAACGGGGGGGAATTCACCCCTCCACTTT,CASSLVTGGNSPLHF
TRBD2,.,TRBJ2-3,TRBV7-3,TGTGCCAGCAGCTTATGGGGAGGGAAAGATACGCAGTATTTT,CASSLWGGKDTQYF
.,.,TRBJ2-1,TRBV30,TGTGCCTGGAGTGGGGGCAGGAATCCTGGTGAGCAGTTCTTC,CAWSGGRNPGEQFF
.,few,TRBJ1-1,TRBV27,TGTGCCAGCACTCCCATCCGGGGGAACACTGAAGCTTTCTTT,CASTPIRGNTEAFF
.,.,TRBJ2-7,TRBV6-6,TGTGCCAGCACCCCCTCCACCCAGGCCGAGCAGTACTTC,CASTPSTQAEQYF
TRBD1,.,TRBJ1-4,TRBV30,TGTGCCTGGGGATCGGGACAGGGGGCAAAACTGTTTTTT,CAWGSGQGAKLFF
.,.,TRBJ2-2,TRBV5-1,TGCGCCAGCAGCTTGGAACTACTCACCGGGGAGCTGTTTTTT,CASSLELLTGELFF
.,.,TRBJ2-3,TRBV29-1,TGCAGCGTTGCATCGGCCAGACTCAATACGCAGTATTTT,CSVASARLNTQYF
TRBD1,.,TRBJ2-1,TRBV25-1,TGTGCCAGCAGTGCCTTTACAGGGGTTAGTTCCTACAATGAGCAGTTCTTC,CASSAFTGVSSYNEQFF
TRBD1,.,TRBJ1-1,TRBV7-9,TGTGCCAGCAGCCAAGGACAGGGGGTAACAGCTTTCTTT,CASSQGQGVTAFF
TRBD1,.,TRBJ2-7,TRBV7-2,TGTGCCAGCAGCGGGCGACAGGGGGATACGGGCTACGAGCAGTACTTC,CASSGRQGDTGYEQYF
.,.,TRBJ2-7,TRBV9,TGTGCCAGCAGCCCCAGGGGTCAAAGGTCCGAGCAGTACTTC,CASSPRGQRSEQYF
.,once,TRBJ2-1,TRBV19,TGTGCCACCTCCCCCGCAGTACACAATGAGCAGTTCTTC,CATSPAVHNEQFF
TRBD2,.,TRBJ2-5,TRBV9,TGTGCCAGCAGCGAAGGGACTAGCGGGGGGCTATCGCAAGAGACCCAGTACTTC,CASSEGTSGGLSQETQYF
TRBD2,.,TRBJ2-1,TRBV7-2,TGTGCCAGCAGCGAACATAGCGGGGGGAACTGGAATGAGCAGTTCTTC,CASSEHSGGNWNEQFF
.,.,TRBJ1-4,TRBV5-1,TGCGCCAGCAGCTTGGCCCAGGGGACTAATGAAAAACTGTTTTTT,CASSLAQGTNEKLFF
.,.,TRBJ1-1,TRBV19,TGTGCCAGTAGTATGGGGAGGTACACTGAAGCTTTCTTT,CASSMGRYTEAFF
.,.,TRBJ1-5,TRBV4-2,TGTGCCAGCAGCCAAGATCAGGCCGCGAGACAGCCCCAGCATTTT,CASSQDQAARQPQHF
.,.,TRBJ2-5,TRBV5-4,TGTGCCAGCAGCTTGCTAAGCGGTCAAGAGACCCAGTACTTC,CASSLLSGQETQYF
.,.,TRBJ2-1,TRBV15,TGTGCCACCAGCATGAGGCGGGCTGAGCAGTTCTTC,CATSMRRAEQFF
TRBD1,.,TRBJ1-2,TRBV28,TGTGCCAGCAGACCTGGACAGGGCTATGGCTACACCTTC,CASRPGQGYGYTF
TRBD1,.,TRBJ1-1,TRBV5-1,TGCGCCAGCAGCTTGTCGGGACAGCAACACACTGAAGCTTTCTTT,CASSLSGQQHTEAFF
TRBD1,.,TRBJ1-5,TRBV19,TGTGCCAGTAGACCGACAGGGGGCCGGAGTCAGCCCCAGCATTTT,CASRPTGGRSQPQHF
.,.,TRBJ2-5,TRBV2,TGTGCCAGCAGTGAAAGGCTAGTAGATGAGACCCAGTACTTC,CASSERLVDETQYF
.,.,TRBJ1-1,TRBV5-1,TGCGCCAGCAGCTTGGGTCTCCGCACTGAAGCTTTCTTT,CASSLGLRTEAFF